A selection of T cell receptor beta chains follows, all from one sample in a study of T cell responses to AZD1222 COVID-19 vaccine. Assay used: immunoSEQ multiplex PCR; TCRdb lists only in-frame clones, some missing. Among roughly 44,000 clones listed, approximately 86% were seen once. The sequences come from peripheral blood, collected on day 0 of AZD1222 vaccination. These receptor sequences come from an adult in good health. The CDR3 runs from the conserved cysteine through the conserved F or W. D genes are given only for firm matches. Clone sizes are given selectively: once, few, many, or a class where the clone is expanded.

J gene,D gene,V gene,clone size,CDR3 DNA,CDR3 protein
TRBJ2-1,TRBD1,TRBV27,many,TGTGCCAGCAGTTCGAAGTACAGGGGGCGCAAAAGCGGTTACAATGAGCAGTTCTTC,CASSSKYRGRKSGYNEQFF
TRBJ1-5,NA,TRBV19,NA,TGTGCCAGTAGTATAAGGGATCAGCCCCAGCATTTT,CASSIRDQPQHF
TRBJ1-6,NA,TRBV6-5,NA,TGTGCCAGCAGCCTGGAGGAGGAGGGGTATTCACCCCTCCACTTT,CASSLEEEGYSPLHF
TRBJ2-1,NA,TRBV2,once,TGTGCCAGCAGACCCTTTGGCGATGAGCAGTTCTTC,CASRPFGDEQFF
TRBJ1-4,NA,TRBV5-4,NA,TGTGCCAGCAGCCGCGGTGGGGCCCTTAATGAAAAACTGTTTTTT,CASSRGGALNEKLFF
TRBJ1-5,NA,TRBV21-1,NA,TGTGCCACTCCCCCGAGGGGGGGACCTAGCAATCAGCCCCAGCATTTT,CATPPRGGPSNQPQHF
TRBJ2-3,NA,TRBV21-1,NA,TGTGCCAGCAGCAAAGCGGGGCTAGCGGGAGGGCAAGATACGCAGTATTTT,CASSKAGLAGGQDTQYF
TRBJ2-7,NA,TRBV12-3/TRBV12-4,few,TGTGCCAGCAGTTTAGGGGCCTCCTACGAGCAGTACTTC,CASSLGASYEQYF
TRBJ1-1,NA,TRBV10-3,NA,TGTGCCATCAGTGAGCAAGGAGGGGCAACTGAAGCTTTCTTT,CAISEQGGATEAFF
TRBJ2-7,NA,TRBV21-1,NA,TGTGCCAGCAGCTCCCGGGAGGGGACAGGGGAGGAGCAGTACTTC,CASSSREGTGEEQYF
TRBJ2-5,NA,TRBV7-2,NA,TGTGCCAGCAGCTTACGGGGGCCGGAGACCCAGTACTTC,CASSLRGPETQYF
TRBJ2-3,TRBD2,TRBV4-3,NA,TGCGCCAGCAGCCAAGACTTCACTAGCGGATCTAGCACAGATACGCAGTATTTT,CASSQDFTSGSSTDTQYF
TRBJ2-1,NA,TRBV7-2,NA,TGTGCCAGCAGTCCGAGGATGGGGCTGCCGAATTACAATGAGCAGTTCTTC,CASSPRMGLPNYNEQFF
TRBJ2-7,NA,TRBV18,few,TGTGCCAGCTCACTCACAGGGTTCTACGAGCAGTACTTC,CASSLTGFYEQYF